The rows below give T cell receptor beta chains drawn from one sample of a study of blood T cell repertoires in COVID-19. Produced via immunoSEQ multiplex PCR; TCRdb's table is partial and in-frame only. The sample has more than 10,000 clones; roughly 73% are singletons. The material sequenced was peripheral blood. The receptors were gathered from a human donor in a cohort sampled during active COVID-19. Both conserved end residues are part of each CDR3. The D gene is left open where the match is weak. Clone size, where shown, is once, few, many, or a class for clones that have expanded.

abundance: NA
v_gene: TRBV4-1
j_gene: TRBJ2-7
d_gene: TRBD2
CDR3nt: TGCGCCAGCAGCCAAGCCCCCGTGACTAGCGGCGAGCAGTACTTC
CDR3aa: CASSQAPVTSGEQYF

abundance: few
v_gene: TRBV27
j_gene: TRBJ1-5
d_gene: NA
CDR3nt: TGTGCCAGCAGTTTATATGGCGGGGCCCTGGGGCAGCCCCAGCATTTT
CDR3aa: CASSLYGGALGQPQHF

abundance: once
v_gene: TRBV28
j_gene: TRBJ2-7
d_gene: TRBD2
CDR3nt: TGTGCCAGCAGTTCCTGGACTAGCGGGAAGACCTACGAGCAGTACTTC
CDR3aa: CASSSWTSGKTYEQYF

abundance: NA
v_gene: TRBV7-2
j_gene: TRBJ2-5
d_gene: TRBD1
CDR3nt: TGTGCCAGCAGCTCAAACAGGGGGCGCGAGGAGACCCAGTACTTC
CDR3aa: CASSSNRGREETQYF

abundance: NA
v_gene: TRBV18
j_gene: TRBJ2-1
d_gene: TRBD1
CDR3nt: TGTGCCAGCGCGGGACAGGGGGAGAATGAGCAGTTCTTC
CDR3aa: CASAGQGENEQFF

abundance: NA
v_gene: TRBV6-1
j_gene: TRBJ1-4
d_gene: TRBD1
CDR3nt: TGTGCCAGCAGTGAAGCGTGGACAGGGGGAGGAAAATTGTTTTTT
CDR3aa: CASSEAWTGGGKLFF

abundance: NA
v_gene: TRBV5-1
j_gene: TRBJ1-1
d_gene: NA
CDR3nt: TGCGCCAGCAGCACAACAGTGGGGGCGAGTGAAGCTTTCTTT
CDR3aa: CASSTTVGASEAFF

abundance: NA
v_gene: TRBV28
j_gene: TRBJ1-1
d_gene: TRBD1
CDR3nt: TGTGCCAGCAGTTCTCCGGGACAGGGGATAACTGAAGCTTTCTTT
CDR3aa: CASSSPGQGITEAFF

abundance: NA
v_gene: TRBV2
j_gene: TRBJ2-5
d_gene: NA
CDR3nt: TGTGCCAGCAGTGATGGCAGAAACGGGGAGACCCAGTACTTC
CDR3aa: CASSDGRNGETQYF

abundance: NA
v_gene: TRBV30
j_gene: TRBJ1-3
d_gene: NA
CDR3nt: TGTGCCTGGACCAACAGGGTTGGGTCTGGAAACACCATATATTTT
CDR3aa: CAWTNRVGSGNTIYF

abundance: NA
v_gene: TRBV14
j_gene: TRBJ2-4
d_gene: NA
CDR3nt: TGTGCCAGCAGCCAAGAAGGGGCAGCCAAAAACATTCAGTACTTC
CDR3aa: CASSQEGAAKNIQYF

abundance: NA
v_gene: TRBV5-1
j_gene: TRBJ1-4
d_gene: NA
CDR3nt: TGCGCCAGCAGGATCGGACAGAATAATGAAAAACTGTTTTTT
CDR3aa: CASRIGQNNEKLFF

abundance: NA
v_gene: TRBV25-1
j_gene: TRBJ2-3
d_gene: NA
CDR3nt: TGTGCCAGCAGTGAAAGGGGATACACAGATACGCAGTATTTT
CDR3aa: CASSERGYTDTQYF

abundance: NA
v_gene: TRBV28
j_gene: TRBJ2-7
d_gene: TRBD2
CDR3nt: TGTGCCAGCAGTGCTGTCGGGGGGGTGGAGCAGTACTTC
CDR3aa: CASSAVGGVEQYF

abundance: NA
v_gene: TRBV7-2
j_gene: TRBJ1-2
d_gene: TRBD1
CDR3nt: TGTGCCAGCAGCTTAGCGCGGGCAGGGGGTGACTATGGCTACACCTTC
CDR3aa: CASSLARAGGDYGYTF

abundance: NA
v_gene: TRBV6-4
j_gene: TRBJ2-3
d_gene: TRBD2
CDR3nt: TGTGCCAGCAGTGATTCCGGACTAGCGGGGGGCCGAGATACGCAGTATTTT
CDR3aa: CASSDSGLAGGRDTQYF

abundance: few
v_gene: TRBV29-1
j_gene: TRBJ2-6
d_gene: TRBD1
CDR3nt: TGCAGCGCGAGACAGGGGGGCTCTGGGGCCAACGTCCTGACTTTC
CDR3aa: CSARQGGSGANVLTF

abundance: NA
v_gene: TRBV24-1
j_gene: TRBJ2-2
d_gene: TRBD2
CDR3nt: TGTGCCACCAAAGCGGGAGCCACGACCGGGGAGCTGTTTTTT
CDR3aa: CATKAGATTGELFF

abundance: medium-sized
v_gene: TRBV28
j_gene: TRBJ1-5
d_gene: TRBD1
CDR3nt: TGTGCCAGCGGGTTCTACTCAGGGGGTAATCAGCCCCAGCATTTT
CDR3aa: CASGFYSGGNQPQHF

abundance: NA
v_gene: TRBV27
j_gene: TRBJ2-3
d_gene: NA
CDR3nt: TGTGCCAGCAGTTTATCGAGGGCGCGAGATACGCAGTATTTT
CDR3aa: CASSLSRARDTQYF

abundance: NA
v_gene: TRBV7-2
j_gene: TRBJ2-1
d_gene: NA
CDR3nt: TGTGCCAGCAATCGCCCGGAGGGCAGAAATGAGCAGTTCTTC
CDR3aa: CASNRPEGRNEQFF

abundance: NA
v_gene: TRBV7-2
j_gene: TRBJ2-1
d_gene: NA
CDR3nt: TGTGCCAGCAGCTTGTCGCTGGGGGGGGGCCACAATGAGCAGTTCTTC
CDR3aa: CASSLSLGGGHNEQFF

abundance: NA
v_gene: TRBV19
j_gene: TRBJ2-2
d_gene: NA
CDR3nt: TGTGCCAGTAGTATGTGGGCCACCGGGGAGCTGTTTTTT
CDR3aa: CASSMWATGELFF

abundance: once
v_gene: TRBV2
j_gene: TRBJ1-5
d_gene: NA
CDR3nt: TGTGCCAGCTCCGGGACACGGTATCAGCCCCAGCATTTT
CDR3aa: CASSGTRYQPQHF

abundance: NA
v_gene: TRBV21-1
j_gene: TRBJ2-5
d_gene: NA
CDR3nt: TGTGCCAGCAGCAAAGCTGGACAGGGCGAAGAGACCCAGTACTTC
CDR3aa: CASSKAGQGEETQYF

abundance: NA
v_gene: TRBV6-5
j_gene: TRBJ2-3
d_gene: NA
CDR3nt: TGTGCCAGCAGATCTCGGGCAGATACGCAGTATTTT
CDR3aa: CASRSRADTQYF

abundance: few
v_gene: TRBV28
j_gene: TRBJ1-4
d_gene: TRBD1
CDR3nt: TGTGCCAGCAGTGACGGGACAGGGGGCGCGGTTGAAAAACTGTTTTTT
CDR3aa: CASSDGTGGAVEKLFF

abundance: NA
v_gene: TRBV18
j_gene: TRBJ2-4
d_gene: TRBD1
CDR3nt: TGTGCCAGCTCACCAATTGGGACAGCAGCCAAAAACATTCAGTACTTC
CDR3aa: CASSPIGTAAKNIQYF

abundance: NA
v_gene: TRBV4-3
j_gene: TRBJ1-4
d_gene: NA
CDR3nt: TGCGCCAGCAGCCACCAGACAGCAACTAATGAAAAACTGTTTTTT
CDR3aa: CASSHQTATNEKLFF

abundance: NA
v_gene: TRBV24-1
j_gene: TRBJ2-5
d_gene: NA
CDR3nt: TGTGCCACCAGTGACCAAAGACAGGTCGGAGAGACCCAGTACTTC
CDR3aa: CATSDQRQVGETQYF

abundance: NA
v_gene: TRBV28
j_gene: TRBJ2-5
d_gene: NA
CDR3nt: TGTGCCAGCTTCGGACTGGGCGAGACCCAGTACTTC
CDR3aa: CASFGLGETQYF

abundance: NA
v_gene: TRBV11-3
j_gene: TRBJ1-1
d_gene: NA
CDR3nt: TGTGCCAGCAGCTCCAGGGGTGGCACTGAAGCTTTCTTT
CDR3aa: CASSSRGGTEAFF

abundance: NA
v_gene: TRBV6-5
j_gene: TRBJ1-1
d_gene: TRBD1
CDR3nt: TGTGCCAGCAGGGACAGGCCATCCACTGAAGCTTTCTTT
CDR3aa: CASRDRPSTEAFF

abundance: few
v_gene: TRBV19
j_gene: TRBJ1-1
d_gene: NA
CDR3nt: TGTGCCGCCAGTAGTAGTGAGACAATGAACACTGAAGCTTTCTTT
CDR3aa: CAASSSETMNTEAFF

abundance: NA
v_gene: TRBV7-9
j_gene: TRBJ2-3
d_gene: TRBD1
CDR3nt: TGTGCCAGCAGCGGACGGACAGGGGCTAGCACAGATACGCAGTATTTT
CDR3aa: CASSGRTGASTDTQYF

abundance: NA
v_gene: TRBV29-1
j_gene: TRBJ2-3
d_gene: TRBD1
CDR3nt: TGCAGCGTGCCTTCCACAGGGGCGGGAGATACGCAGTATTTT
CDR3aa: CSVPSTGAGDTQYF

abundance: NA
v_gene: TRBV28
j_gene: TRBJ2-7
d_gene: TRBD2
CDR3nt: TGTGCCAGCAGACCGCCTAGCGGGGGGACCTACGAGCAGTACTTC
CDR3aa: CASRPPSGGTYEQYF

abundance: NA
v_gene: TRBV5-5
j_gene: TRBJ2-1
d_gene: TRBD2
CDR3nt: TGTGCCAGCAGCCCAAAACTAGCGGGAGGGGCCTACAATGAGCAGTTCTTC
CDR3aa: CASSPKLAGGAYNEQFF

abundance: NA
v_gene: TRBV19
j_gene: TRBJ1-5
d_gene: TRBD1
CDR3nt: TGTGCCAGTAGTATGGTCTATCCAGGGGGCGCGTGGGGGCAGCCCCAGCATTTT
CDR3aa: CASSMVYPGGAWGQPQHF

abundance: NA
v_gene: TRBV6-5
j_gene: TRBJ1-5
d_gene: TRBD1
CDR3nt: TGTGCCAGCAGACGACAGGGTGGCAATCAGCCCCAGCATTTT
CDR3aa: CASRRQGGNQPQHF

abundance: NA
v_gene: TRBV28
j_gene: TRBJ2-3
d_gene: TRBD1
CDR3nt: TGTGCCAGCAGAGGCCGACAGGGGGGTTCGTATACGCAGTATTTT
CDR3aa: CASRGRQGGSYTQYF

abundance: NA
v_gene: TRBV6-5
j_gene: TRBJ2-1
d_gene: TRBD2
CDR3nt: TGTGCCAGCACACTAGCGGGGGCTTACAATGAGCAGTTCTTC
CDR3aa: CASTLAGAYNEQFF

abundance: NA
v_gene: TRBV12-3/TRBV12-4
j_gene: TRBJ2-7
d_gene: NA
CDR3nt: TGTGCCAGCAGACAGGGTACCTACGAGCAGTACTTC
CDR3aa: CASRQGTYEQYF

abundance: NA
v_gene: TRBV19
j_gene: TRBJ1-1
d_gene: NA
CDR3nt: TGTGCCAGTAGCCTGACTTCGGGGTACACTGAAGCTTTCTTT
CDR3aa: CASSLTSGYTEAFF

abundance: NA
v_gene: TRBV6-5
j_gene: TRBJ2-7
d_gene: TRBD2
CDR3nt: TGTGCCAGCAGTCAGGGACTAGGGACCTACGAGCAGTACTTC
CDR3aa: CASSQGLGTYEQYF

abundance: NA
v_gene: TRBV11-2
j_gene: TRBJ2-3
d_gene: NA
CDR3nt: TGTGCCAGCAGCTTCATGCCAGGGCGAGGAGATACGCAGTATTTT
CDR3aa: CASSFMPGRGDTQYF

abundance: NA
v_gene: TRBV9
j_gene: TRBJ1-1
d_gene: TRBD1
CDR3nt: TGTGCCAGCAGCTCGTACAGGGGCTGTGACACTGAAGCTTTCTTT
CDR3aa: CASSSYRGCDTEAFF

abundance: NA
v_gene: TRBV6-2/TRBV6-3
j_gene: TRBJ1-1
d_gene: NA
CDR3nt: TGTGCCAGCAGCCCTCCCTCAGGGATGATCACTGAAGCTTTCTTT
CDR3aa: CASSPPSGMITEAFF

abundance: NA
v_gene: TRBV23-1
j_gene: TRBJ2-1
d_gene: NA
CDR3nt: TGCGCCAGCAAAACGACCCGGGACTCGACACCCAATGAGCAGTTCTTC
CDR3aa: CASKTTRDSTPNEQFF

abundance: NA
v_gene: TRBV24-1
j_gene: TRBJ2-1
d_gene: TRBD2
CDR3nt: TGTGCCACCGCTAGCGGCAGCTCCTACAATGAGCAGTTCTTC
CDR3aa: CATASGSSYNEQFF